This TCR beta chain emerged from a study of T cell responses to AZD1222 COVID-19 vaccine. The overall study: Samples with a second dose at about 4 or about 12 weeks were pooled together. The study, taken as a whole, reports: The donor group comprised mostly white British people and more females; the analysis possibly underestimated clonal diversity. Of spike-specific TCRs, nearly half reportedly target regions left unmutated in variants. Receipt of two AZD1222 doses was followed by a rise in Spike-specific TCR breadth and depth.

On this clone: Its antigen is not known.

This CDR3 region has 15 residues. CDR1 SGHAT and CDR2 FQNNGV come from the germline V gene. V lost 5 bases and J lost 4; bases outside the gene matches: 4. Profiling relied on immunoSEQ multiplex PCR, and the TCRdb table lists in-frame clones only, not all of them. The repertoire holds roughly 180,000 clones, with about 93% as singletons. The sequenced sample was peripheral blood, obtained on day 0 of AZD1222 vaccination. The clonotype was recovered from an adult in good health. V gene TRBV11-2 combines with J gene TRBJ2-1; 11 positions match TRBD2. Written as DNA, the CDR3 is TGTGCCAGCAGCCCCGGGACTAGCGGATACAATGAGCAGTTCTTC. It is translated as CASSPGTSGYNEQFF.